This entry features one T cell receptor (beta chain) sequence. Between the trimmed V and J ends, which lost 3 bases and 8 bases, there was a span of 23 bases. The CDR3 is 16 residues long. Germline V CDR1 and CDR2: SGHDT, YYEEEE. This entry is derived from a study of blood T cell repertoires in COVID-19. Study in general: Sites across the United States, Italy and Spain contributed samples from acute and convalescent COVID-19. The cDNA or gDNA used as material had been derived from T cells, B-cell-depleted T cells, or PBMCs.

The cohort comprised adults aged 18 to 89 years residing in about 25 US areas. Allocation to cohorts depended on clinical history reported by the participants. Libraries were prepared by immunoSEQ multiplex PCR; TCRdb keeps only in-frame clonotypes and omits some of them. The top ten hold less than 4.5% of the sample, which has around 230,000 clones, about nine tenths seen once. Sequences were obtained from PBMCs or T cells enriched from blood (not recorded which). The sequence was collected from a young woman with acute COVID-19. V usage is TRBV5-6 and J usage is TRBJ1-2; a possible D gene is TRBD1 (5 bases). CDR3 coding DNA: TGTGCCAGCAGCTCACTTGCAGGGCGGCCTATTGGCGGCTACACCTTC. Protein sequence: CASSSLAGRPIGGYTF.